The 15 T cell receptor beta chains in this list originate from one sample, sequenced in a study of T cells in Graves' hyperthyroidism and ophthalmopathy. Using RNA transcripts as the source, TCR beta CDR3 regions were amplified. The TCR CDR3 first-round RT-PCR relied on the HTBI primer set. TCRdb redid the calling of the multiplex PCR reads with MiXCR, one entry per CDR3 protein. The table records hundreds of thousands of distinct CDR3 sequences, 11% to 15% of them present only once. Specimen: blood. The source is a woman younger than 35 with Graves' hyperthyroidism.

This clonotype was counted at least ten times. The J gene is TRBJ2-5, the V gene TRBV3-1; D may be TRBD1 (6 bases). This CDR3 spans 12 amino acids. Germline CDR1 LGHDT, CDR2 YNNKEL (reference sequence). Trimming stripped 6 bases from V and 3 bases from J, with 8 bases between. CDR3 amino acids: CASSHREETQYF. The CDR3 DNA follows: TGTGCCAGCAGTCACAGGGAAGAGACCCAGTACTTC.

The table lists this clonotype with many counts. The rearrangement uses TRBV20-1 and TRBJ2-5; D is unresolved. The CDR3 length is 13 residues. The V end was cut by 1 base, the J end by 1 base, with 7 bases between. Germline CDR1 DFQATT, CDR2 SNEGSKA (reference sequence). The CDR3 DNA sequence: TGCAGTGCTAGAGGTCGACTCCAAGAGACCCAGTACTTC. Translating gives CSARGRLQETQYF.

This clonotype was observed many times. The chain has TRBV7-9 and TRBJ2-7; 8 bases line up with TRBD1. J gave up 2 bases and V 5 bases, and 5 bases lay outside the gene matches. The CDR3 totals 14 residues. Germline CDR1 SEHNR, CDR2 FQNEAQ (reference sequence). In DNA, the CDR3 is TGTGCCAGCAGCGCATCGACAGGGGCCTACGAGCAGTACTTC. This codes for CASSASTGAYEQYF.

The genes are TRBV15 and TRBJ1-5; the D is unclear. Germline CDR1 is LNHNV and CDR2 is YYDKDF (reference sequence). There are 15 residues in the CDR3. Trimming left V 5 bases short and J 5 bases short, with 16 bases between. The CDR3, as DNA: TGTGCCACCAGCGGAACCTTGGGTTTCGATCAGCCCCAGCATTTT. Protein: CATSGTLGFDQPQHF. The entire variable domain, with the rest obtained from reference TRBV15 and TRBJ1-5, is as follows: DAMVIQNPRYQVTQFGKPVTLSCSQTLNHNVMYWYQQKSSQAPKLLFHYYDKDFNNEADTPDNFQSRRPNTSFCFLDIRSPGLGDTAMYLCATSGTLGFDQPQHFGDGTRLSIL.

This chain uses TRBV19 with TRBJ2-5, with TRBD2 matching over 11 bases. The CDR3 is 14 amino acids. After removal of 7 bases from V and 5 bases from J, the junction contained 6 bases not matched to a gene. The germline gives CDR1 LNHDA, CDR2 SQIVND (reference sequence). The DNA of the CDR3 is TGTGCCAGTATGGGACTAGCGGCTGGGGAGACCCAGTACTTC. It is translated as CASMGLAAGETQYF.

The chain links TRBV7-9 to TRBJ1-2; D gene ambiguous. V shed 10 bases and J shed 0 bases, with 24 bases lying between them. The CDR3 length is 17 residues. The germline V gene has CDR1 SEHNR and CDR2 FQNEAQ (reference sequence). The CDR3 DNA follows: TGTGCCACCGCACACCCCCGGTGGACGCTAGCTAACTATGGCTACACCTTC. It specifies CATAHPRWTLANYGYTF.

This clonotype was found many times. The V call is TRBV28, the J call TRBJ2-7; 7 bases line up with TRBD1. CDR1 and CDR2 (germline): MDHEN, SYDVKM. Unmatched junction bases numbered 9, after V lost 5 bases and J lost 5 bases. The CDR3 runs 14 residues. CDR3 coding DNA: TGTGCCAGCAGTACCCAGACAGGGCGCCACGAGCAGTACTTC. Its protein is CASSTQTGRHEQYF. Full variable domain (remainder filled in from reference TRBV28 and TRBJ2-7): DVKVTQSSRYLVKRTGEKVFLECVQDMDHENMFWYRQDPGLGLRLIYFSYDVKMKEKGDIPEGYSVSREKKERFSLILESASTNQTSMYLCASSTQTGRHEQYFGPGTRLTVT.

The chain links TRBV6-8 to TRBJ1-1, with 9 bases fitting TRBD1. Per germline, CDR1 MNHGY and CDR2 SAAAGT. This CDR3 comprises 15 residues. Trimming took 3 bases from V and 7 from J; bases not matched to a gene: 9. The CDR3 protein is CASSYDRGSAFEAFF. The CDR3 coding sequence is TGTGCCAGCAGTTATGACAGGGGGTCTGCCTTTGAAGCTTTCTTT.

J is TRBJ1-1 and V is TRBV5-1; the D gene is possibly TRBD1 (5 bases). CDR3 length: 14 amino acids. The ends were cut back, 3 bases at V and 1 base at J, with 10 bases in the middle. Per the germline V gene, CDR1 is SGHRS and CDR2 is YFSETQ. This chain's CDR3 is CASSSDRRNTEAFF. The DNA for the CDR3 is TGCGCCAGCAGCTCCGACAGAAGGAACACTGAAGCTTTCTTT.

The chain has TRBV6-1 and TRBJ2-1; no firm D call. The DNA end lines up better with TRBJ2-7; the J call may be wrong. Germline-derived CDR1 and CDR2 are MNHNS and SASEGT. The CDR3 has 14 residues. CDR3 nucleotides: TGTGCCAGCAGTCCCTTTGACCCAGGCAATGAGCAGTACTTC. Translating it yields CASSPFDPGNEQYF.

At least ten counts were recorded for this clonotype. This chain joins TRBV20-1 and TRBJ2-7; D is unresolved. The V and J ends lost 1 base and 4 bases respectively, with 11 bases between them. CDR1 and CDR2 from the germline V gene are DFQATT and SNEGSKA (reference sequence). This CDR3 is built from 13 residues. The DNA of the CDR3 is TGCAGTGCTAGAGGGCAGGCGCCTTACGAGCAGTACTTC. It codes for CSARGQAPYEQYF.

The V and J genes are TRBV20-1 and TRBJ1-1; D gene uncertain. The ends were cut back, 3 bases at V and 1 base at J, with 6 bases in the middle. CDR3 size: 12 residues. Germline V gives CDR1 DFQATT, CDR2 SNEGSKA (reference sequence). This CDR3 reads CSASRRNTEAFF. Here the CDR3 DNA reads TGCAGTGCTAGCCGCCGGAACACTGAAGCTTTCTTT.

CDR3 region: CASSVPPGTEYNEQFF. CDR3 DNA sequence: TGTGCCAGTAGTGTCCCACCCGGGACGGAATACAATGAGCAGTTCTTC. The V call is TRBV19, the J call TRBJ2-1; either TRBD1 or TRBD2 may fit D (5 bases each). Looked up from germline, CDR1 is LNHDA and CDR2 is SQIVND (reference sequence). The CDR3 is 16 amino acids. With 5 bases removed from V and 4 bases from J, the gap between germline ends came to 18 bases.

The chain links TRBV24-1 to TRBJ2-2, with TRBD2 matching 14 bases. The CDR3 runs to 19 residues. J gave up 1 base and V 3 bases, and 6 bases lay outside the gene matches. Germline V CDR1 and CDR2: KGHDR, SFDVKD. The CDR3 nucleotides are TGTGCCACCAGTGATCCACTCGGACTAGCGGGAGGGAACACCGGGGAGCTGTTTTTT. It specifies CATSDPLGLAGGNTGELFF.

This clonotype occurred many times. The CDR3 protein is CATSDPGQSHGYTF. The CDR3 region has the DNA TGTGCCACCAGTGACCCGGGGCAGAGTCATGGCTACACCTTC. The chain links TRBV24-1 to TRBJ1-2; possible D gene TRBD1, 5 bases. V gave up 4 bases and J gave up 6 bases, with 14 bases separating them. The CDR3 has 14 amino acids. The germline V gene has CDR1 KGHDR and CDR2 SFDVKD.